This T cell receptor (beta chain) was profiled in a study of cytomegalovirus exposure and HLA in healthy donors. Study summary: The approximately 120 validation repertoires were produced on the same platform as the 700 or so repertoires of the first cohort. This was reported in a later analysis. Findings of the study overall: Associated with cytomegalovirus, according to the listing, were approximately 160 TCR beta chains. The tendency of first-cohort TCR clusters to co-occur in the roughly 120 validation repertoires was identified by a subsequent analysis.

Separate from the roughly 670-subject first cohort, the 120-subject validation cohort was the one that the donors belonged to. The J segment lost 5 bases and the V segment lost 0 bases, leaving 2 bases of the junction unmatched. Per germline, CDR1 SGHNT and CDR2 YYREEE (reference sequence). This CDR3 spans 13 amino acids. A remark on this clone: Its antigen is unknown.

Sequenced by immunoSEQ multiplex PCR; TCRdb stores in-frame clones only, minus some. The table lists about 130,000 clones, 88% of them singletons, with around 1.5% in the top ten. This chain joins TRBV5-4 and TRBJ2-7; the match to TRBD1 covers 7 bases. The TCR sequence derives from a man aged 30-40 years in good health and CMV-seronegative. Sequenced sample: PBMCs. CDR3 DNA: TGTGCCAGCAGCTTGGGAGGGGGCAACGAGCAGTACTTC. Translating gives CASSLGGGNEQYF.